Listed below are T cell receptor beta chains from one sample, sequenced in a study of blood T cell repertoires in COVID-19. Using immunoSEQ multiplex PCR, the repertoire was profiled, and TCRdb retains in-frame clones only, with some absent. The sample has hundreds of thousands of clones; roughly nine tenths are singletons. The sample consisted of peripheral blood. All receptors come from a man aged 40-49 years with acute or convalescent COVID-19. Each CDR3 is given with its conserved first and last residue. The D gene is left open where the match is weak. Size values are once, few and many counts, or a class for expanded clones, and some rows have none.

CDR3nt: TGTGCCAGCAGCCAAGAGACAGGGGTGGGTACCGGGGAGCTGTTTTTT
CDR3aa: CASSQETGVGTGELFF
abundance: NA
d_gene: TRBD1
v_gene: TRBV3-1/TRBV3-2
j_gene: TRBJ2-2

CDR3nt: TGCGCCAGCAGCCAAGAATATCAGCGGGGAGCAGATACGCAGTATTTT
CDR3aa: CASSQEYQRGADTQYF
abundance: many
d_gene: TRBD2
v_gene: TRBV4-3
j_gene: TRBJ2-3

CDR3nt: TGTGCCAGCAGAACAGCTAGCACAGATACGCAGTATTTT
CDR3aa: CASRTASTDTQYF
abundance: NA
d_gene: NA
v_gene: TRBV3-1/TRBV3-2
j_gene: TRBJ2-3

CDR3nt: TGCGCCAGCAGCGAGGGGGCCGGGCGTGGGACAGATACGCAGTATTTT
CDR3aa: CASSEGAGRGTDTQYF
abundance: NA
d_gene: TRBD1
v_gene: TRBV10-1
j_gene: TRBJ2-3

CDR3nt: TGTGCCAGCAGTTACGGCGGAGAAAGAAATGAAAAACTGTTTTTT
CDR3aa: CASSYGGERNEKLFF
abundance: NA
d_gene: NA
v_gene: TRBV6-6
j_gene: TRBJ1-4

CDR3nt: TGTGCCAGCAGTGACCCAACAGGGCCGGAGACTGAAGCTTTCTTT
CDR3aa: CASSDPTGPETEAFF
abundance: NA
d_gene: NA
v_gene: TRBV6-4
j_gene: TRBJ1-1

CDR3nt: TGTGCCAGCAGCGCGGGACCGCAAGACGCTAGCAATCAGCCCCAGCATTTT
CDR3aa: CASSAGPQDASNQPQHF
abundance: NA
d_gene: NA
v_gene: TRBV7-9
j_gene: TRBJ1-5

CDR3nt: TGTGCCACAGTAGGCGCAGGGGGGAATGAGCAGTTCTTC
CDR3aa: CATVGAGGNEQFF
abundance: NA
d_gene: NA
v_gene: TRBV19
j_gene: TRBJ2-1

CDR3nt: TGTGCCAGCAGCTCACAAATATATGAGCAGTTCTTC
CDR3aa: CASSSQIYEQFF
abundance: NA
d_gene: NA
v_gene: TRBV7-9
j_gene: TRBJ2-1

CDR3nt: TGTGCCACCAGCAGAGGGCCTCAAGAGACCCAGTACTTC
CDR3aa: CATSRGPQETQYF
abundance: few
d_gene: NA
v_gene: TRBV15
j_gene: TRBJ2-5

CDR3nt: TGTGCCAGCAGTCAAATTAATGAGCAGTTCTTC
CDR3aa: CASSQINEQFF
abundance: NA
d_gene: NA
v_gene: TRBV28
j_gene: TRBJ2-1

CDR3nt: TGCGCCAGCAGCCATTACGTAGGACAATTTAACACTGAAGCTTTCTTT
CDR3aa: CASSHYVGQFNTEAFF
abundance: NA
d_gene: NA
v_gene: TRBV4-1
j_gene: TRBJ1-1

CDR3nt: TGTGCCAGCAGTCCCGGACAGGGGGCCGGATCACCCCTCCACTTT
CDR3aa: CASSPGQGAGSPLHF
abundance: NA
d_gene: TRBD1
v_gene: TRBV5-4
j_gene: TRBJ1-6

CDR3nt: TGTGCCAGCAGCTTAGGGGGGACAGGGTCCTACGAGCAGTACTTC
CDR3aa: CASSLGGTGSYEQYF
abundance: NA
d_gene: TRBD1
v_gene: TRBV11-2
j_gene: TRBJ2-7

CDR3nt: TGTGCCAGCAGCCTTTTGGGGGGAAGAGGGACCTATAATTCACCCCTCCACTTT
CDR3aa: CASSLLGGRGTYNSPLHF
abundance: NA
d_gene: NA
v_gene: TRBV3-1/TRBV3-2
j_gene: TRBJ1-6

CDR3nt: TGTGCCAGTAGGGGGACTAGCGGGATGGAGACCCAGTACTTC
CDR3aa: CASRGTSGMETQYF
abundance: once
d_gene: TRBD2
v_gene: TRBV19
j_gene: TRBJ2-5

CDR3nt: TGTGCCAGCAGCCCTCTGGCAGGGACAGGGCGCACCGGGGAGCTGTTTTTT
CDR3aa: CASSPLAGTGRTGELFF
abundance: NA
d_gene: TRBD1
v_gene: TRBV11-2
j_gene: TRBJ2-2

CDR3nt: TGTGCCAGCAGCGCGGGGACTTTGAACACTGAAGCTTTCTTT
CDR3aa: CASSAGTLNTEAFF
abundance: once
d_gene: NA
v_gene: TRBV28
j_gene: TRBJ1-1

CDR3nt: TGTGCCAGCAGCTCACTAAAACTAGCAACGGATACGCAGTATTTT
CDR3aa: CASSSLKLATDTQYF
abundance: NA
d_gene: NA
v_gene: TRBV11-2
j_gene: TRBJ2-3

CDR3nt: TGTGCCAGCACCTTAGGGGCGATTGCCTACGCGGCTTTCTTT
CDR3aa: CASTLGAIAYAAFF
abundance: NA
d_gene: NA
v_gene: TRBV9
j_gene: TRBJ1-1

CDR3nt: TGTGCCAGCAGTCCCGGGACAAATAATGAAAAACTGTTTTTT
CDR3aa: CASSPGTNNEKLFF
abundance: NA
d_gene: NA
v_gene: TRBV6-6
j_gene: TRBJ1-4

CDR3nt: TGTGCCAGCAGCCAGGGGGCTAGCGGGACCACAGATACGCAGTATTTT
CDR3aa: CASSQGASGTTDTQYF
abundance: NA
d_gene: NA
v_gene: TRBV7-3
j_gene: TRBJ2-3

CDR3nt: TGCGCCAGCAGCTTGGGTACGGGGGACGAGCAGTACTTC
CDR3aa: CASSLGTGDEQYF
abundance: NA
d_gene: NA
v_gene: TRBV5-1
j_gene: TRBJ2-7

CDR3nt: TGTGCCAGCATACAAACAGGGGGAGCCTATAATTCACCCCTCCACTTT
CDR3aa: CASIQTGGAYNSPLHF
abundance: NA
d_gene: TRBD1
v_gene: TRBV27
j_gene: TRBJ1-6

CDR3nt: TGCGCCAGCACAGGACTAGCCAATGAGCAGTTCTTC
CDR3aa: CASTGLANEQFF
abundance: NA
d_gene: TRBD2
v_gene: TRBV4-1
j_gene: TRBJ2-1

CDR3nt: TGCGCCAGCAGCCAAGGCTTAGACACAGCCTACACCTTC
CDR3aa: CASSQGLDTAYTF
abundance: NA
d_gene: NA
v_gene: TRBV4-3
j_gene: TRBJ1-2

CDR3nt: TGTGCCAGCAGTGTCCGGCGGAGCTACGAGCAGTACTTC
CDR3aa: CASSVRRSYEQYF
abundance: NA
d_gene: NA
v_gene: TRBV2
j_gene: TRBJ2-7

CDR3nt: TGTGCCAGCAGTTGGGACAGGGGTTCCGGGGAGCTGTTTTTT
CDR3aa: CASSWDRGSGELFF
abundance: NA
d_gene: TRBD1
v_gene: TRBV11-3
j_gene: TRBJ2-2

CDR3nt: TGTGCCAGCAGTTTTGATCCGAGACAGGGGCCCCATTCTAACTATGGCTACACCTTC
CDR3aa: CASSFDPRQGPHSNYGYTF
abundance: NA
d_gene: TRBD1
v_gene: TRBV27
j_gene: TRBJ1-2

CDR3nt: TGTGCCAGTAGGAAAGGACAAGGGAACACTGAAGCTTTCTTT
CDR3aa: CASRKGQGNTEAFF
abundance: NA
d_gene: NA
v_gene: TRBV19
j_gene: TRBJ1-1

CDR3nt: TGTGCCAGCTCACCTGTCGAGGTCGTCTACAATGAGCAGTTCTTC
CDR3aa: CASSPVEVVYNEQFF
abundance: NA
d_gene: NA
v_gene: TRBV18
j_gene: TRBJ2-1

CDR3nt: TGCGCCAGCAGCCAAGTAGCGGGGACCACAGATACGCAGTATTTT
CDR3aa: CASSQVAGTTDTQYF
abundance: NA
d_gene: TRBD2
v_gene: TRBV4-1
j_gene: TRBJ2-3

CDR3nt: TGTGCCAGCAGCCAAGACCAAGCCTCCGCGGGGGGCTACACCTTC
CDR3aa: CASSQDQASAGGYTF
abundance: NA
d_gene: NA
v_gene: TRBV3-1/TRBV3-2
j_gene: TRBJ1-2

CDR3nt: TGCGCCAGCAGCCCGATCCGGGAGAGTGAAAAACTGTTTTTT
CDR3aa: CASSPIRESEKLFF
abundance: NA
d_gene: NA
v_gene: TRBV4-1
j_gene: TRBJ1-4

CDR3nt: TGCAGCGTGGCAGGGTCCGGGACAAACACCGGGGAGCTGTTTTTT
CDR3aa: CSVAGSGTNTGELFF
abundance: NA
d_gene: NA
v_gene: TRBV29-1
j_gene: TRBJ2-2

CDR3nt: TGTGCCAGCAGCTTGGAGGGGAGGAGCACTGAAGCTTTCTTT
CDR3aa: CASSLEGRSTEAFF
abundance: NA
d_gene: NA
v_gene: TRBV5-6
j_gene: TRBJ1-1

CDR3nt: TGTGCCAGCAGTGACGGAGCGGGAGTTTACGAGCAGTACTTC
CDR3aa: CASSDGAGVYEQYF
abundance: NA
d_gene: TRBD2
v_gene: TRBV6-1
j_gene: TRBJ2-7

CDR3nt: TGTGCCAGTAGTATTCAGCCTAGTAGAGAGACCCAGTACTTC
CDR3aa: CASSIQPSRETQYF
abundance: NA
d_gene: NA
v_gene: TRBV19
j_gene: TRBJ2-5

CDR3nt: TGTGCCAGCAGCACGGGACAGAAAGCTTTCTTT
CDR3aa: CASSTGQKAFF
abundance: NA
d_gene: TRBD1
v_gene: TRBV9
j_gene: TRBJ1-1

CDR3nt: TGCGCCAGCAGCTCACAACAGGGGAACTATGGCTACACCTTC
CDR3aa: CASSSQQGNYGYTF
abundance: once
d_gene: TRBD1
v_gene: TRBV5-1
j_gene: TRBJ1-2

CDR3nt: TGTGCCAGCAGCCAAGTAGCGGGAGGGGGAAATGAGCAGTTCTTC
CDR3aa: CASSQVAGGGNEQFF
abundance: NA
d_gene: TRBD2
v_gene: TRBV3-1/TRBV3-2
j_gene: TRBJ2-1

CDR3nt: TGCGCCAGCAGCCAAGCCAAGGAGGGGGCGCTTGGCTACACCTTC
CDR3aa: CASSQAKEGALGYTF
abundance: NA
d_gene: TRBD1
v_gene: TRBV4-1
j_gene: TRBJ1-2

CDR3nt: TGTGCCACCAGTGAAACCGGGACAGGGATTAATGGCTACACCTTC
CDR3aa: CATSETGTGINGYTF
abundance: NA
d_gene: TRBD1
v_gene: TRBV24-1
j_gene: TRBJ1-2

CDR3nt: TGTGCCAGCAGTTACCTCAATCAGCCCCAGCATTTT
CDR3aa: CASSYLNQPQHF
abundance: once
d_gene: NA
v_gene: TRBV6-2/TRBV6-3
j_gene: TRBJ1-5

CDR3nt: TGTGCCATCAGTGAGTCGGGGGCGGGGGCCAACGTCCTGACTTTC
CDR3aa: CAISESGAGANVLTF
abundance: NA
d_gene: NA
v_gene: TRBV10-3
j_gene: TRBJ2-6

CDR3nt: TGTGCCAGCAGCCCCCACCGGGACAGGGTTGTCGAGCAGTACTTC
CDR3aa: CASSPHRDRVVEQYF
abundance: NA
d_gene: TRBD1
v_gene: TRBV9
j_gene: TRBJ2-7

CDR3nt: TGTGCCAGCAGTTTAGGAGTTGCCAGGGGCCCTCCCTCCTATGGCTACACCTTC
CDR3aa: CASSLGVARGPPSYGYTF
abundance: NA
d_gene: NA
v_gene: TRBV28
j_gene: TRBJ1-2

CDR3nt: TGTGCGACACGCCGGGACAACTCTGGAAACACCATATATTTT
CDR3aa: CATRRDNSGNTIYF
abundance: NA
d_gene: NA
v_gene: TRBV2
j_gene: TRBJ1-3

CDR3nt: TGTGCCAGCAGTAATTGGACACCCCAAGAGACCCAGTACTTC
CDR3aa: CASSNWTPQETQYF
abundance: NA
d_gene: NA
v_gene: TRBV2
j_gene: TRBJ2-5

CDR3nt: TGCGCCAGCAGCTTGAGTGGGACAGGGGGCGCCTACGAGCAGTACTTC
CDR3aa: CASSLSGTGGAYEQYF
abundance: NA
d_gene: TRBD1
v_gene: TRBV5-1
j_gene: TRBJ2-7

CDR3nt: TGTGCCAGCAGCCAAGCCTGGACACCCGACTATGGCTACACCTTC
CDR3aa: CASSQAWTPDYGYTF
abundance: NA
d_gene: NA
v_gene: TRBV3-1/TRBV3-2
j_gene: TRBJ1-2

CDR3nt: TGCGCCAGCAGCTTGCGGACAGGGCCCCCTGGAAACACCATATATTTT
CDR3aa: CASSLRTGPPGNTIYF
abundance: once
d_gene: TRBD1
v_gene: TRBV5-1
j_gene: TRBJ1-3

CDR3nt: TGCGCCAGCAGCTTGGAGTTGGGGGACACCAGTGAAGCTTTCTTT
CDR3aa: CASSLELGDTSEAFF
abundance: once
d_gene: NA
v_gene: TRBV5-1
j_gene: TRBJ1-1

CDR3nt: TGTGCCAGCAGCTCGTGGGGCGGACCCTTATTAAACTTCTATGGCTACACCTTC
CDR3aa: CASSSWGGPLLNFYGYTF
abundance: NA
d_gene: NA
v_gene: TRBV7-9
j_gene: TRBJ1-2

CDR3nt: TGTGCCACCAGTAGTACCGGGTCCACTAAAGATGGCTACACCTTC
CDR3aa: CATSSTGSTKDGYTF
abundance: few
d_gene: NA
v_gene: TRBV24-1
j_gene: TRBJ1-2

CDR3nt: TGTGCCAGCAGTACTACTTGGGCAGGGGGGACTGAAAAACTGTTTTTT
CDR3aa: CASSTTWAGGTEKLFF
abundance: NA
d_gene: TRBD1
v_gene: TRBV28
j_gene: TRBJ1-4

CDR3nt: TGTGCCAGCAGCCCCACGCCGGTCTCCTACGAGCAGTACTTC
CDR3aa: CASSPTPVSYEQYF
abundance: NA
d_gene: NA
v_gene: TRBV3-1/TRBV3-2
j_gene: TRBJ2-7

CDR3nt: TGTGCCACCAGCAGAGATTTGAGCAATTCACCCCTCCACTTT
CDR3aa: CATSRDLSNSPLHF
abundance: NA
d_gene: NA
v_gene: TRBV15
j_gene: TRBJ1-6

CDR3nt: TGCGCCAGCAGCCAAGATGCGGGGGGCAATAATTCACCCCTCCACTTT
CDR3aa: CASSQDAGGNNSPLHF
abundance: NA
d_gene: NA
v_gene: TRBV4-3
j_gene: TRBJ1-6

CDR3nt: TGTGCCAGCAGCTCTTTGAGTAGCTCCTACGAGCAGTACTTC
CDR3aa: CASSSLSSSYEQYF
abundance: NA
d_gene: NA
v_gene: TRBV27
j_gene: TRBJ2-7